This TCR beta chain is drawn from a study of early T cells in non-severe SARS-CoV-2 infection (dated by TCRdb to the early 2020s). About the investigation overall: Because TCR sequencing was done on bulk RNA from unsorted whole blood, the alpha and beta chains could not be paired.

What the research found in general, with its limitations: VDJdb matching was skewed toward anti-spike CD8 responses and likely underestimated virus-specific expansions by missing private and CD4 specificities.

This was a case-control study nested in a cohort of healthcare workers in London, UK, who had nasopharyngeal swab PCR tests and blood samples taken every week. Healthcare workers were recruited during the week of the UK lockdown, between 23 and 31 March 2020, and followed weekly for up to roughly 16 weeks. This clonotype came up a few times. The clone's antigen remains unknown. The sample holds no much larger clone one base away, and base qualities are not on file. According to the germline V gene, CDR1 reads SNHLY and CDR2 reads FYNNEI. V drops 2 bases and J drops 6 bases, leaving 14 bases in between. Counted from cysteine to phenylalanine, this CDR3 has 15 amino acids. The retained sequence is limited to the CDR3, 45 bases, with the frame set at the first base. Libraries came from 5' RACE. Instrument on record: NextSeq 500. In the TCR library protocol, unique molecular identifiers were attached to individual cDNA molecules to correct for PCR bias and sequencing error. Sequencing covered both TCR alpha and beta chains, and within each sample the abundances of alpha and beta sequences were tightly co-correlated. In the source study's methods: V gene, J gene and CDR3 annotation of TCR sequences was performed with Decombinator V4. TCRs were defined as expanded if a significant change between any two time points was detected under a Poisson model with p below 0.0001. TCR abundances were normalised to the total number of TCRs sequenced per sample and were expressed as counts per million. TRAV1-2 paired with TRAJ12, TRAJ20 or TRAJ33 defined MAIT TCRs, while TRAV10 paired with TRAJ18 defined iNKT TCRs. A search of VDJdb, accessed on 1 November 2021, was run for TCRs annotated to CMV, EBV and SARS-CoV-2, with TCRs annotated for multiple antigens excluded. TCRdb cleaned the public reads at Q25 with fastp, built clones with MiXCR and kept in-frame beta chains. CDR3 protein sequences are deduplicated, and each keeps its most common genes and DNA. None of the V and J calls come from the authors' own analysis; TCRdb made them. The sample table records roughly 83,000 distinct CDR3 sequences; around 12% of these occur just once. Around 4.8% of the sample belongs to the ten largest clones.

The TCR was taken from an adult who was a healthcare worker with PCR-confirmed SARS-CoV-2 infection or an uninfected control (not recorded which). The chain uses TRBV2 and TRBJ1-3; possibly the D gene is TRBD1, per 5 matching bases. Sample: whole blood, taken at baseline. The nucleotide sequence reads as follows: TGTGCCAGCAGTGAACAGGGTAGAACTGAAAACACCATATATTTT. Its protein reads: CASSEQGRTENTIYF.